The rows below give T cell receptor beta chains drawn from one sample of a study of CD8+ T cells in alopecia areata. Sequencing used immunoSEQ multiplex PCR; TCRdb keeps in-frame clones, though not all of them. The data contain 180,000 or so clones, 40% to 55% of them singletons. The specimen was CD8+ T cells sorted from blood, collected at roughly week 52, from a patient treated with tofacitinib. The receptors shown here come from a human donor with alopecia areata. Both conserved end residues are part of each CDR3. Each record gives: V gene, J gene, CDR3 protein.

>TRBV7-8|TRBJ2-1
CASSSIFSGGLDNEQFF
>TRBV5-6|TRBJ2-1
CASSFETSGYNEQFF
>TRBV15|TRBJ1-5
CATSRDLGSNQPQHF
>TRBV18|TRBJ2-3
CASSPSGRGHVTDTQYF
>TRBV6-1|TRBJ1-5
CASSEQGFNQPQHF
>TRBV2|TRBJ2-7
CASSEYGPPPYEQYF
>TRBV27|TRBJ1-2
CASSKRGDRFLGYTF
>TRBV5-1|TRBJ2-1
CASSLADSSYNEQFF
>TRBV27|TRBJ1-5
CASSLLGFNQPQHF
>TRBV29-1|TRBJ1-1
CSVGLSANTEAFF
>TRBV27|TRBJ1-2
CASSVREVGGYTF
>TRBV6-5|TRBJ1-1
CASRLTAMNTEAFF
>TRBV6-5|TRBJ2-7
CASSLGGFEQYF
>TRBV4-1|TRBJ1-2
CASSQEGRGYGYTF
>TRBV5-1|TRBJ1-2
CASSRDNQYGYTF
>TRBV30|TRBJ2-7
CAWSVGTYEQYF
>TRBV5-6|TRBJ2-7
CASSLIAGAYEQYF
>TRBV27|TRBJ1-1
CASSLYGGTEAFF
>TRBV30|TRBJ1-2
CAWSVPNRDEGYTF
>TRBV4-3|TRBJ2-5
CASSQGTGGSQETQYF
>TRBV7-2|TRBJ1-2
CASSLRSGDGYTF
>TRBV4-2|TRBJ1-5
CASSGGDQPQHF
>TRBV6-1|TRBJ2-7
CASSRTGSYEQYF
>TRBV27|TRBJ1-5
CASSSQTGGNQPQHF
>TRBV6-5|TRBJ2-5
CASSYAGQETQYF
>TRBV23-1|TRBJ2-7
CASIFWWQGMCEQYF
>TRBV6-5|TRBJ2-7
CASSRSPDRGYEQYF
>TRBV5-4|TRBJ2-7
CASSLDGQTYEQYF
>TRBV27|TRBJ2-7
CASSLSFQGEQYF
>TRBV27|TRBJ2-5
CASSPPKGAMGLQTQYF